The 5 T cell receptor beta chains in this list originate from one sample, sequenced in a study of T cells after yellow fever vaccination. Via MiXCR, TCRdb re-called the 5' RACE reads, giving one row per CDR3 protein. Among 200,000 to 300,000 distinct CDR3 sequences listed, 10% to 15% were seen once. Sample: CD4+ T cells sorted from PBMCs, taken 45 days after the yellow fever booster vaccination. These receptors were collected from a man aged 25-40 years who received the YFV17D yellow fever vaccine.

This clonotype was observed a few times. The gene calls are TRBV9 and TRBJ2-2, with TRBD1 matching 8 bases. The CDR3 covers 15 residues. V was clipped by 2 bases and J by 4 bases; unmatched bases: 4. Germline V gene data show CDR1 as SGDLS and CDR2 as YYNGEE. The CDR3 DNA reads TGTGCCAGCAGCGTGAGACAGGGGACCACCGGGGAGCTGTTTTTT. It specifies CASSVRQGTTGELFF.

This clonotype was seen a handful of times. The chain carries TRBV7-2 and TRBJ2-1; TRBD2 matches at 7 bases. Looked up from germline, CDR1 is SGHTA and CDR2 is FQGNSA. V lost 1 base, J lost 1 base, and 7 bases stayed unmatched. CDR3 length: 17 residues. The CDR3 loop is CASSLGPLGLSYNEQFF. The CDR3 DNA follows: TGTGCCAGCAGCTTAGGACCCCTGGGACTATCCTACAATGAGCAGTTCTTC.

In DNA, the CDR3 is TGCGCCAGCAGCCAGGGACAGGCAATACCCCAGCAGTTCTTC. Its translation: CASSQGQAIPQQFF. V is TRBV5-1 and J is TRBJ2-1, with 8 bases lining up with TRBD1. CDR3 length: 14 amino acids. J was trimmed by 11 bases and V by 4 bases; bases with no gene match: 11. Germline V gives CDR1 SGHRS, CDR2 YFSETQ.

CDR3 sequence reads: CASSPQTGGGKNIQYF. The CDR3 coding sequence is TGTGCCAGCAGCCCCCAGACAGGGGGGGGCAAAAACATTCAGTACTTC. This chain joins TRBV7-2 and TRBJ2-4, with 9 bases aligning to TRBD1. The CDR3 totals 16 residues. The V segment lost 5 bases and the J segment 3 bases; nucleotides outside the gene matches: 8. Germline V gene lookup returns CDR1 SGHTA and CDR2 FQGNSA.

This clonotype was counted between two and nine times. CDR3 region: CASSLDGYPGELFF. The CDR3 region has the DNA TGTGCCAGCAGCTTAGACGGTTATCCCGGGGAGCTGTTTTTT. The J gene is TRBJ2-2, the V gene TRBV7-9, with unresolved D. Germline V gene data show CDR1 as SEHNR and CDR2 as FQNEAQ (reference sequence). V shed 1 base and J shed 6 bases, with 9 bases lying between them. The CDR3 is 14 residues long.